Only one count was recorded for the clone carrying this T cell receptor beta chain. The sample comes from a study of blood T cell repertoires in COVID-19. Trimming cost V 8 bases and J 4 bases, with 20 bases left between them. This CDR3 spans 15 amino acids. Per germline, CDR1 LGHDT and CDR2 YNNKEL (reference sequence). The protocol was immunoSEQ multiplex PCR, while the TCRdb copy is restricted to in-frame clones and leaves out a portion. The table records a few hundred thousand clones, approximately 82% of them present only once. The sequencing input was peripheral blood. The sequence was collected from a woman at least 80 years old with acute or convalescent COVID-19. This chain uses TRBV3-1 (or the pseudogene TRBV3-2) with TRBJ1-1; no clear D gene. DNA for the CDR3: TGTGCCAGCCCCCGGAGAACATTATGGAGCACTGAAGCTTTCTTT. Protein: CASPRRTLWSTEAFF.